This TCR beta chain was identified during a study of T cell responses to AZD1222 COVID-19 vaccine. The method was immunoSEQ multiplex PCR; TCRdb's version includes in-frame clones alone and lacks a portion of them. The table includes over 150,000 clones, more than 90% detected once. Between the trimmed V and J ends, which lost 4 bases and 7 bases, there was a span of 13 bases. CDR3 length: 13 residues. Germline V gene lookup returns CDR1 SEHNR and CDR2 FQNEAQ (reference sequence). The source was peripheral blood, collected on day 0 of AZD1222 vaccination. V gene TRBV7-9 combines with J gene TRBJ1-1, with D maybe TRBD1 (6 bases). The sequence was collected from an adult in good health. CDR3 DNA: TGTGCCAGCAGCTCGGGACAAAATATTGAAGCTTTCTTT. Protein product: CASSSGQNIEAFF.